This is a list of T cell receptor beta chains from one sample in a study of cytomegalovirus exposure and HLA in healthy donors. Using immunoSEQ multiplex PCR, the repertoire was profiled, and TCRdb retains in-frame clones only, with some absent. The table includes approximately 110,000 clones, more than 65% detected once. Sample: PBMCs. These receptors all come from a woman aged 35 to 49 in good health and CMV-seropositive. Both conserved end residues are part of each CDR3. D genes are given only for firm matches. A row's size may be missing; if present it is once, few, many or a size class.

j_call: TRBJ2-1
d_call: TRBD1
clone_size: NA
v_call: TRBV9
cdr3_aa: CASSATGGSYNEQFF
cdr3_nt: TGTGCCAGCAGCGCGACAGGGGGCAGTTACAATGAGCAGTTCTTC

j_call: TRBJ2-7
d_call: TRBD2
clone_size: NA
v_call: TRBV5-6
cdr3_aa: CASSLSGRVDEQYF
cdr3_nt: TGTGCCAGCAGCTTGAGCGGGAGGGTTGACGAGCAGTACTTC

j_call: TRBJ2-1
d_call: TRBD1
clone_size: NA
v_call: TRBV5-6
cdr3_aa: CASSLGLRGTGYNEQFF
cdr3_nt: TGTGCCAGCAGCTTGGGCCTTCGTGGGACAGGGTACAATGAGCAGTTCTTC

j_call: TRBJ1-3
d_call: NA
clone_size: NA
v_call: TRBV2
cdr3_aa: CASSEGANSGNTIYF
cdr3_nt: TGTGCCAGCAGTGAAGGTGCGAACTCTGGAAACACCATATATTTT

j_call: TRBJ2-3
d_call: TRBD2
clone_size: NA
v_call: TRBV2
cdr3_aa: CASSGTSGIPDTQYF
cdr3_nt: TGTGCCAGCAGTGGGACTAGCGGGATTCCGGATACGCAGTATTTT

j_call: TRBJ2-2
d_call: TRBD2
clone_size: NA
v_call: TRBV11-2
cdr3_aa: CASSLLAGAGELFF
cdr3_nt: TGTGCCAGCAGCTTACTAGCGGGAGCCGGGGAGCTGTTTTTT

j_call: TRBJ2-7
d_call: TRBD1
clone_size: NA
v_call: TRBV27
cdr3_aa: CASSKGATYEQYF
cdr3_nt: TGTGCCAGCAGCAAGGGGGCAACCTACGAGCAGTACTTC

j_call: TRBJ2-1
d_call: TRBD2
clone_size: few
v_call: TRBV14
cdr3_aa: CASSHSSGSLEQFF
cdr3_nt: TGTGCCAGCAGCCACAGTAGCGGGAGTCTTGAGCAGTTCTTC

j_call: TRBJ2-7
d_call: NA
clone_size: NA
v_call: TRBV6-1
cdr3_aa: CASSPLRAGYEQYF
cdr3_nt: TGTGCCAGCAGTCCCCTCAGGGCTGGGTACGAGCAGTACTTC

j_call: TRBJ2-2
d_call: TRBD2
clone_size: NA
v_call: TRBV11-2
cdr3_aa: CASSMRTSGKNTGELFF
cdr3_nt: TGTGCCAGCAGCATGAGGACTAGCGGGAAGAACACCGGGGAGCTGTTTTTT

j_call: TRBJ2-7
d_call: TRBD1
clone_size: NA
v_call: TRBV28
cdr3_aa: CASTLPGQGYEQYF
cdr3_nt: TGTGCCAGCACTTTACCGGGACAGGGGTACGAGCAGTACTTC

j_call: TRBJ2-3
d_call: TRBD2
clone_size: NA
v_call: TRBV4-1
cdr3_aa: CASSQPGLAGRRPTDTQYF
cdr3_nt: TGCGCCAGCAGCCAGCCGGGACTAGCGGGCCGCCGCCCCACAGATACGCAGTATTTT

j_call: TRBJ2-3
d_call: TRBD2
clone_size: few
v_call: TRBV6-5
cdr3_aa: CASSYKLAGADTQYF
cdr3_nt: TGTGCCAGCAGTTACAAACTAGCGGGAGCAGATACGCAGTATTTT

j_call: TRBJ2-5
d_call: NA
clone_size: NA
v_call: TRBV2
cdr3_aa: CASSGGSRTQYF
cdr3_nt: TGTGCCAGCAGTGGAGGGAGTAGGACCCAGTACTTC

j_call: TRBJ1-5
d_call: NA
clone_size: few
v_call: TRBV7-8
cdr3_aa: CASTQSRDSNQPQHF
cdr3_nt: TGTGCCAGCACCCAGAGTCGGGATAGCAATCAGCCCCAGCATTTT

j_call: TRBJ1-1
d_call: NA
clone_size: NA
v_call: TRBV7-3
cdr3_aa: CASSPTVNTEAFF
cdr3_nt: TGTGCCAGCAGCCCAACAGTGAACACTGAAGCTTTCTTT

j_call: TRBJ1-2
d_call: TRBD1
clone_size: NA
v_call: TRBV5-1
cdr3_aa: CASSLKQGAGYTF
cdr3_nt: TGCGCCAGCAGCTTAAAACAGGGGGCTGGCTACACCTTC

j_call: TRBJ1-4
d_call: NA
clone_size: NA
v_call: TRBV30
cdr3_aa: CAWSMGRHVNEKLFF
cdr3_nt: TGTGCCTGGAGTATGGGGCGACATGTTAATGAAAAACTGTTTTTT

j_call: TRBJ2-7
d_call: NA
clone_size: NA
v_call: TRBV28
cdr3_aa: CASSLRVIMEQYF
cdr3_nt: TGTGCCAGCAGTTTACGGGTCATAATGGAGCAGTACTTC

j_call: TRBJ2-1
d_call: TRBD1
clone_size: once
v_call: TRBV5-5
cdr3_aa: CASSRLPGQGAVQFF
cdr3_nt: TGTGCCAGCAGTCGCCTCCCGGGACAGGGGGCTGTTCAGTTCTTC

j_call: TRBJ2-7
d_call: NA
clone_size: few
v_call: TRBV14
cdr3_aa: CASSPVWTTTSYEQYF
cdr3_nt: TGTGCCAGCAGCCCGGTTTGGACAACAACTTCCTACGAGCAGTACTTC

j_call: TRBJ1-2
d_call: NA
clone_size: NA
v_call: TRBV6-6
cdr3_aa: CATGHLANYGYTF
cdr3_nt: TGTGCCACCGGACATTTAGCTAACTATGGCTACACCTTC

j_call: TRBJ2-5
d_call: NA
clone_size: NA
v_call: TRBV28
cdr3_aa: CASSLYSQETQYF
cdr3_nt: TGTGCCAGCAGTTTATACAGCCAAGAGACCCAGTACTTC

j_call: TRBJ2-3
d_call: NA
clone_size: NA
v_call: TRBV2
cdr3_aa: CASSTRVAGDTQYF
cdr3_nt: TGTGCCAGCAGTACCCGGGTTGCAGGGGATACGCAGTATTTT

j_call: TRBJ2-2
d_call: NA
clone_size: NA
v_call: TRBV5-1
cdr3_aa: CASSNNPGHRGGELFF
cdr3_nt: TGCGCCAGCAGTAACAACCCGGGACACCGAGGCGGGGAGCTGTTTTTT

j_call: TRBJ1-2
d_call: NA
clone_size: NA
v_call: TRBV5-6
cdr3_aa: CASSFSLDFFNYGYTF
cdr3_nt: TGTGCCAGCAGCTTCTCCCTAGACTTTTTTAACTATGGCTACACCTTC

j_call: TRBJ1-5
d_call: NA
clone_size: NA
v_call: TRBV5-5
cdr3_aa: CASSLEQAYNQPQHF
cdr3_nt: TGTGCCAGCAGCTTGGAGCAGGCTTATAATCAGCCCCAGCATTTT

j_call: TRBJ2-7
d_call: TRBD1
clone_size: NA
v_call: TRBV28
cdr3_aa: CASSRTGLYEQYF
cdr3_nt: TGTGCCAGCAGTCGGACAGGTCTCTACGAGCAGTACTTC

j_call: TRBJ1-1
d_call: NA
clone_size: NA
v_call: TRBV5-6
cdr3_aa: CASSSNPRGTEAFF
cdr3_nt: TGTGCCAGCAGTTCGAACCCCCGCGGCACTGAAGCTTTCTTT